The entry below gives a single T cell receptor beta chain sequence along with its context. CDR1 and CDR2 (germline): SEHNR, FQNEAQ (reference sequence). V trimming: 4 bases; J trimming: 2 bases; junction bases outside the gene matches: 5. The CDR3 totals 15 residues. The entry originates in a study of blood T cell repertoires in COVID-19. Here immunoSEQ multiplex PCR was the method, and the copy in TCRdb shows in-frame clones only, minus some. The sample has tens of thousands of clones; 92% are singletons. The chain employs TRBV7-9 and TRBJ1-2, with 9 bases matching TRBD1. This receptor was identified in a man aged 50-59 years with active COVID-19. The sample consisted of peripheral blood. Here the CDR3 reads CASSSGTGKNYGYTF. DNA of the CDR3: TGTGCCAGCAGCTCTGGGACAGGGAAAAACTATGGCTACACCTTC.